One TCR beta chain is described in this entry. Antigen: not known. Method: immunoSEQ multiplex PCR; TCRdb's copy keeps in-frame clones and lacks some. The data show approximately 16,000 clones, 55% to 70% seen once. The sample originates from a study of neoadjuvant anti-PD-1 for oral cavity cancer. In germline, CDR1 is SNHLY, CDR2 FYNNEI. V was cut by 6 bases and J by 5 bases, with 14 bases left in between. This CDR3 comprises 14 residues. Analysis of PBMCs was direct, with no culture step. Whole-study results and caveats: Higher pretreatment blood Treg/Th17 ratios correlated with higher pretreatment blood and lower post-treatment tumor TCRbeta clonality.

The sample consisted of PBMCs, taken before nivolumab (anti-PD-1) treatment. The TCR comes from a person aged 40-85 years with oral cavity squamous cell carcinoma. This chain links TRBV2 with TRBJ1-5, with D perhaps TRBD1 (5 bases). CDR3 region: CASSRMTVDQPQHF. The CDR3 coding sequence is TGTGCCAGCAGCCGCATGACAGTGGATCAGCCCCAGCATTTT.